This TCR beta chain was profiled in a study of cytomegalovirus exposure and HLA in healthy donors. In the case of this clone: Antigen specificity is unknown.

Whole-study findings and limits: For cytomegalovirus status, the classifier reportedly gave diagnoses with high specificity and sensitivity. Most observed TCR sequences were rare, whereas some public TCRs were detected in many donors. More than 150 TCR beta chains were listed as cytomegalovirus-associated. The TCR clusters that emerged in the first cohort tended, a later analysis found, to co-occur in the roughly 120 validation repertoires.

Measured with immunoSEQ multiplex PCR; TCRdb has only the in-frame clones, and not every one. The sample holds some 130,000 clones, roughly 79% seen once. This CDR3 has 17 residues. The chain is built from TRBV12-2 and TRBJ2-5; the table's TRBD2 call for D was not verified on the DNA. TRBV12-2 is given as a pseudogene. The specimen was PBMCs. The origin of this receptor is a man aged 30 to 39 in good health and CMV-seropositive. The CDR3 loop reads CASRLALPGGIPETQYF. The CDR3 nucleotides read TGTGCAAGTCGCTTAGCGCTCCCGGGGGGGATTCCGGAGACCCAGTACTTC.